Reported below is one T cell receptor beta chain. The antigen remains undetermined. This sample was taken from a study of blood T cell dynamics during melanoma immunotherapy. Trimming removed 4 bases from V and 5 bases from J; junction bases left unmatched: 10. This CDR3 region has 17 residues. Germline V gene sequence: CDR1 SNHLY, CDR2 FYNNEI. Study conclusions and caveats: The study could not tell melanoma-specific clones from general immune activation.

As to time point: pre-treatment baseline. One draw preceded checkpoint blockade; another followed its first cycle at week 3. Patients had no prior systemic cancer treatment, immunosuppressants or other active cancers. Profiled with immunoSEQ multiplex PCR; TCRdb holds only in-frame clones, not every one. This sample has about 6,300 clones, with 80% to 95% found just once. V is TRBV2 and J is TRBJ2-2; 10 bases map to TRBD2. The sample here was cell-free DNA from blood, taken from a patient treated with checkpoint blockade. This clonotype was sampled from a human donor with melanoma. CDR3 sequence: CASSGPSSGGVTGELFF. The CDR3 coding sequence is TGTGCCAGCAGTGGCCCTTCTAGCGGGGGTGTGACCGGGGAGCTGTTTTTT.